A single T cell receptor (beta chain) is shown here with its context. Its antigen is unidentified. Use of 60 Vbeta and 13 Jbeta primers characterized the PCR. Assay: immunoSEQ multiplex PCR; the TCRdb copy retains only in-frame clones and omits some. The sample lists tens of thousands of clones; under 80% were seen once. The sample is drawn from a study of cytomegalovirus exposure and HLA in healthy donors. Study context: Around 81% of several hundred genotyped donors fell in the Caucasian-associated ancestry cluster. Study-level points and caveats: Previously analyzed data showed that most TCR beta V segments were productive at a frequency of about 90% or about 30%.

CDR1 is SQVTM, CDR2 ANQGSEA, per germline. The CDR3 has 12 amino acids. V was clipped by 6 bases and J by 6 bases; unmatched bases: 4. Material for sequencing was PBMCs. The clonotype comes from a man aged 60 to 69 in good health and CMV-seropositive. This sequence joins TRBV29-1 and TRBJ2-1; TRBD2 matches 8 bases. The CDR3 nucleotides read TGCAGCGTCTCCGGGACTAGCAATGAGCAGTTCTTC. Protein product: CSVSGTSNEQFF.